This T cell receptor (beta chain) was recorded in a study of technical replicates of blood from several donors. This clone was found once. The method was immunoSEQ multiplex PCR; TCRdb's version includes in-frame clones alone and lacks a portion of them. Among roughly 100,000 clones listed, approximately 94% were seen once. The sample consisted of T cells isolated from PBMCs. The sequence came from a human donor in good health.

CDR3 DNA: TGTGCCAGCAGTTACTCGGAGGGATATCAGCCCCAGCATTTT. Translating it yields CASSYSEGYQPQHF. The chain combines TRBV6-6 with TRBJ1-5; no clear D gene. CDR3 length: 14 residues. CDR1 and CDR2 from the germline V gene are MNHNY and SVGAGI (reference sequence). V lost 0 bases, J lost 5 bases, and 8 bases lay in between.